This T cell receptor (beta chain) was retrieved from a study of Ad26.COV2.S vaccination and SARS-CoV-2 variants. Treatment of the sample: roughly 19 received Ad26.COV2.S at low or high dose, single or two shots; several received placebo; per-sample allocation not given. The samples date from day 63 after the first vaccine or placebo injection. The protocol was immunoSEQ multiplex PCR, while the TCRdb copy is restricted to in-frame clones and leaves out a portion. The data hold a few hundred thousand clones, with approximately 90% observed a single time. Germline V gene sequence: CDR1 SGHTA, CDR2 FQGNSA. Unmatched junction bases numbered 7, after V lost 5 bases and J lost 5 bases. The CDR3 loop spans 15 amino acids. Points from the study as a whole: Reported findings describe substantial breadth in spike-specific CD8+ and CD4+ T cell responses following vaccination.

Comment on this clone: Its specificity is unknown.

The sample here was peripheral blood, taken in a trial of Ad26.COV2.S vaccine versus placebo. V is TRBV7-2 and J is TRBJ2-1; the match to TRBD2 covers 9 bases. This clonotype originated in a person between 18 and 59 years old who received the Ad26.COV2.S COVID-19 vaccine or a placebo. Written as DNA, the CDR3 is TGTGCCAGCAGCCTAATAGCGGGGGCGCACAATGAGCAGTTCTTC. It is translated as CASSLIAGAHNEQFF.